These 27 T cell receptor beta chains were sequenced from one sample in a study of response to subunit inactivated influenza vaccine. TCRdb re-called the RT-PCR reads through MiXCR, storing one row per CDR3 protein. The sample carries approximately 500,000 distinct CDR3 sequences, 13% to 15% recorded once. The sequencing used PBMCs from blood, collected 12 days after vaccination. These TCRs come from a man aged 50 or older who received an inactivated influenza vaccine.

In this sample, this clonotype turned up many times. The chain has TRBV4-2 and TRBJ2-3; D is possibly TRBD1 (7 bases). Germline lookup yields CDR1 LGHNA and CDR2 YNFKEQ. V dropped 6 bases and J dropped 2 bases, with 12 bases sitting between them. The CDR3 consists of 14 residues. CDR3: CASSLEGATDTQYF. The CDR3 bases are TGTGCCAGCAGTCTGGAGGGGGCCACAGATACGCAGTATTTT.

The chain employs TRBV6-5 and TRBJ2-7; TRBD1 matches at 7 bases. With V trimmed by 0 bases and J by 6 bases, 11 bases remained unmatched. CDR3 length equals 16 residues. CDR1 and CDR2 (germline): MNHEY, SVGAGI. The CDR3 sequence: CASSYSPLTGSSEQYF. The CDR3, as DNA: TGTGCCAGCAGTTACTCCCCCCTGACAGGGTCAAGCGAGCAGTACTTC.

This clonotype was counted many times. A read error may produce the germline difference seen at one junction end. The chain links TRBV5-1 to TRBJ2-3; 14 nucleotides align to TRBD2. In germline, CDR1 is SGHRS, CDR2 YFSETQ. The CDR3 contains 17 residues. The CDR3 loop reads CASSLAGTSGSTDTQYF. The CDR3 region has the DNA TGTGCCAGCAGCTTAGCCGGGACTAGCGGGAGTACAGATACGCAGTATTTT.

This chain joins TRBV12-3 or TRBV12-4 and TRBJ2-7; the match to TRBD1 covers 9 bases. V lost 1 base and J lost 6; bases outside the gene matches: 10. The CDR3 loop spans 16 amino acids. The CDR3 sequence is CASSLVDGQGRFEQYF. DNA of the CDR3: TGTGCCAGCAGTTTAGTCGATGGACAGGGGCGATTCGAGCAGTACTTC.

V usage is TRBV7-2 and J usage is TRBJ2-4, with a tentative D call TRBD1 (5 bases). V lost 1 base and J 7 bases, leaving 14 bases between the germline ends. Germline V gene sequence: CDR1 SGHTA, CDR2 FQGNSA. The CDR3 runs to 15 residues. CDR3 loop: CASSLEGPGWNIQYF. The CDR3 DNA reads TGTGCCAGCAGCTTAGAAGGGCCAGGGTGGAACATTCAGTACTTC.

This clonotype appeared a few times. The V call is TRBV20-1, the J call TRBJ2-5; D not resolved. CDR3 length equals 13 residues. The germline gives CDR1 DFQATT, CDR2 SNEGSKA (reference sequence). V lost 5 bases to trimming and J lost 2 bases, with 12 bases between them. The CDR3 bases are TGCAGTGCTGATGGAGAGAGGCAAGAGACCCAGTACTTC. The encoded protein is CSADGERQETQYF.

The J gene is TRBJ1-5, the V gene TRBV12-3 or TRBV12-4, with D uncertain. Trimming took off 0 bases at V and 2 bases at J, with 8 bases between the two ends. The CDR3 contains 15 residues. This CDR3 reads CASSLALAGNQPQHF. CDR3 nucleotide sequence: TGTGCCAGCAGTTTAGCCTTGGCAGGCAATCAGCCCCAGCATTTT.

In its sample, this clonotype was seen a few times. V gene TRBV14 combines with J gene TRBJ2-7; D remains ambiguous. Trimming left V 3 bases short and J 4 bases short, with 7 bases between. Germline-derived CDR1 and CDR2 are SGHDN and FVKESK. This CDR3 comprises 12 residues. The CDR3 region has the DNA TGTGCCAGCAGCCACTCCTTGTACGAGCAGTACTTC. It codes for CASSHSLYEQYF.

The CDR3 nucleotides read TGCAGCGTTGACGGACTAGCGCTTTACAATGAGCAGTTCTTC. Its protein product is CSVDGLALYNEQFF. This chain uses TRBV29-1 with TRBJ2-1; 9 nucleotides align to TRBD2. Germline values: CDR1 SQVTM, CDR2 ANQGSEA. This CDR3 spans 14 amino acids. Unmatched junction bases numbered 4, after V lost 3 bases and J lost 4 bases.

The rearrangement joins TRBV24-1 to TRBJ2-3; D not resolved. V shed 3 bases and J shed 0 bases, with 12 bases lying between them. The CDR3 totals 16 residues. Looked up from germline, CDR1 is KGHDR and CDR2 is SFDVKD. This CDR3 is CATSDADPTSTDTQYF. CDR3 nucleotides: TGTGCCACCAGTGATGCTGATCCGACTAGCACAGATACGCAGTATTTT.

The sample holds many counts of this clonotype. V and J are TRBV12-3 or TRBV12-4 and TRBJ2-3; 7 nucleotides agree with TRBD2. Trimming took 6 bases from V and 4 from J; bases not matched to a gene: 13. The CDR3 has 16 residues. The CDR3 region has the DNA TGTGCCAGCAGCCGAGGACTAGGCCTTGGGGCAGATACGCAGTATTTT. Amino acids: CASSRGLGLGADTQYF.

This clonotype was picked up one time. The chain carries TRBV7-9 and TRBJ2-1; D unclear. Deletions cut 7 bases from V and 6 bases from J, with 10 bases between. This CDR3 is 12 amino acids long. Germline lookup yields CDR1 SEHNR and CDR2 FQNEAQ (reference sequence). The CDR3 spells CASTGNSNEQFF. Here the CDR3 DNA reads TGTGCCAGCACTGGGAATAGCAATGAGCAGTTCTTC.

The sample holds a few counts of this clonotype. The V and J genes are TRBV10-3 and TRBJ2-7, with D tentatively TRBD2 (6 bases). This CDR3 region has 13 residues. The germline V gene has CDR1 ENHRY and CDR2 SYGVKD. The V and J ends lost 6 bases and 7 bases respectively, with 16 bases between them. The CDR3 DNA follows: TGTGCCATCAGGGAGGGCGGATCGGGAGAGCAGTACTTC. Translated, it gives CAIREGGSGEQYF.

CDR3 coding DNA: TGCAGCGTCGGAAAGACAGGGTCCTACGAGCAGTACTTC. This gives the protein CSVGKTGSYEQYF. The gene calls are TRBV29-1 and TRBJ2-7; TRBD1 agrees at 7 bases. Per the germline V gene, CDR1 is SQVTM and CDR2 is ANQGSEA. After removal of 6 bases from V and 1 base from J, the junction contained 6 bases not matched to a gene. The CDR3 consists of 13 residues.

This clonotype was seen at least ten times. The chain has TRBV12-3 or TRBV12-4 and TRBJ1-1, with D unresolved. The CDR3 is 12 residues long. Trimming cost V 5 bases and J 3 bases, with 7 bases left between them. The CDR3 bases are TGTGCCAGCAGTCCCCGGGACACTGAAGCTTTCTTT. As protein: CASSPRDTEAFF.

The rearrangement uses TRBV5-1 and TRBJ2-7; weak D call: TRBD2 (6 bases). Trimming removed 0 bases from V and 0 bases from J, with 10 bases in between. Looked up from germline, CDR1 is SGHRS and CDR2 is YFSETQ. The CDR3 has 15 residues. The CDR3 region is CASSLGPGSSYEQYF. CDR3 nucleotides: TGCGCCAGCAGCTTGGGTCCCGGGAGCTCCTACGAGCAGTACTTC.

This clonotype appeared a single time. The chain carries TRBV20-1 and TRBJ2-1; TRBD2 agrees at 10 bases. The V gene's germline CDR1 is DFQATT and CDR2 SNEGSKA (reference sequence). The CDR3 is made up of 17 amino acids. V shed 0 bases and J 3 bases; nucleotides not matched to a gene: 8. Written as DNA, the CDR3 is TGCAGTGCTAGAGATACCGGGGGACTAGCGCGCTACAATGAGCAGTTCTTC. Residues: CSARDTGGLARYNEQFF.

This clonotype was observed a few times. This rearrangement joins TRBV20-1 to TRBJ1-1; 9 nucleotides align to TRBD1. Germline V gene data show CDR1 as DFQATT and CDR2 as SNEGSKA (reference sequence). The CDR3 extends over 14 amino acids. The V gene end was trimmed by 3 bases and the J gene end by 5 bases; junction bases not matched to a gene: 7. The CDR3 region is CSASRGQGWTEAFF. The CDR3 DNA reads TGCAGTGCTAGCCGGGGACAGGGCTGGACTGAAGCTTTCTTT.

The chain uses TRBV6-2 or TRBV6-3 and TRBJ2-4; D unclear. This CDR3 spans 15 amino acids. Germline V CDR1 and CDR2: MNHEY, SVGEGT. V was pared by 2 bases and J by 2 bases, with 10 bases between. The CDR3 sequence: CASSYVGVTKNIQYF. The CDR3 nucleotides are TGTGCCAGCAGTTACGTTGGGGTAACCAAAAACATTCAGTACTTC.

This clonotype has a handful of counts. The chain combines TRBV28 with TRBJ2-3, with TRBD2 matching 9 bases. There are 15 residues in the CDR3. Germline-derived CDR1 and CDR2 are MDHEN and SYDVKM. V lost 4 bases, J lost 2 bases, and 4 bases stayed unmatched. CDR3 in amino acids: CASSSTSGATDTQYF. The CDR3 region has the DNA TGTGCCAGCAGTTCGACTAGCGGAGCCACAGATACGCAGTATTTT.

This clonotype has just a few counts. The chain employs TRBV12-3 or TRBV12-4 and TRBJ2-1; D perhaps matches TRBD1 (5 bases). V was clipped by 3 bases and J by 5 bases, with 11 bases between them. The CDR3 is made up of 14 amino acids. The CDR3 here is CASSLLQVDNEQFF. For the CDR3, the DNA is TGTGCCAGCAGTTTGTTACAGGTAGACAATGAGCAGTTCTTC.

The rearrangement links TRBV11-2 to TRBJ2-5, with D perhaps TRBD1 or TRBD2 (6 bases each). CDR1 is SGHAT, CDR2 FQNNGV, per germline. There are 14 residues in the CDR3. Trimming removed 5 bases at V and 5 bases at J, with 15 bases between. This CDR3 reads CASSLWGARETQYF. For the CDR3, the DNA is TGTGCCAGCAGCCTTTGGGGGGCCCGGGAGACCCAGTACTTC.

This chain joins TRBV10-2 and TRBJ1-1, with a possible D match to TRBD1 (5 bases). CDR1 is WSHSY, CDR2 SAAADI, per germline. The V gene lost 4 bases and the J gene lost 6 bases, with 15 bases spanning the gap. The CDR3 is 14 residues long. The CDR3 coding sequence is TGCGCCAGCAGTGCCGCCGGGGGGGTCGCTGAAGCTTTCTTT. As protein: CASSAAGGVAEAFF.

The chain uses TRBV4-2 and TRBJ2-5, with a tentative D call TRBD2 (6 bases). V was trimmed by 0 bases and J by 4 bases, leaving 12 bases between them. This CDR3 is built from 15 residues. Germline-derived CDR1 and CDR2 are LGHNA and YNFKEQ. CDR3 coding DNA: TGTGCCAGCAGCCAAGAGGACGGGAGAGGAGAGACCCAGTACTTC. Protein: CASSQEDGRGETQYF.

The chain uses TRBV5-1 and TRBJ2-3; 10 bases match TRBD2. CDR1 and CDR2 from the germline V gene are SGHRS and YFSETQ. The CDR3 has 16 residues. V was clipped by 5 bases and J by 4 bases; unmatched bases: 10. CDR3 amino acids: CASSSPSGSRADTQYF. DNA for the CDR3: TGCGCCAGCAGTTCTCCTAGCGGGAGTCGCGCAGATACGCAGTATTTT.

V usage is TRBV5-1 and J usage is TRBJ2-7; TRBD2 agrees at 8 bases. Germline CDR1 and CDR2: SGHRS and YFSETQ. CDR3 length: 14 residues. Trimming removed 0 bases from V and 4 bases from J; junction bases left unmatched: 3. CDR3 protein: CASSLEAGEYEQYF. CDR3 sequence (DNA): TGCGCCAGCAGCTTGGAAGCGGGGGAGTACGAGCAGTACTTC.

This clonotype was picked up a small number of times. The chain links TRBV9 to TRBJ2-3, with a weak D call TRBD2 (5 bases). V was shortened by 2 bases and J by 2 bases, with 12 bases between the two germline ends. CDR1 is SGDLS, CDR2 YYNGEE, per germline. CDR3 length: 15 residues. In DNA form, the CDR3 reads TGTGCCAGCAGCGTTGATGGACTCATCACAGATACGCAGTATTTT. Translation gives CASSVDGLITDTQYF.